This paragraph reports one T cell receptor beta chain. This entry comes from a study of blood T cell repertoires in COVID-19. Some clones are missing from TCRdb's copy, which holds only in-frame ones; the method was immunoSEQ multiplex PCR. Counted here are over 150,000 clones, almost 85% occurring once; the ten biggest clones make up roughly an eighth. The CDR3 loop spans 14 amino acids. The germline gives CDR1 MGHDK, CDR2 SYGVNS. V shed 2 bases, J shed 8 bases, and the junction held 4 bases outside the gene matches. The TCR comes from a man younger than 35 with active or convalescent COVID-19. What was sequenced was peripheral blood. V is TRBV25-1 and J is TRBJ1-2; 11 positions agree with TRBD1. In DNA, the CDR3 is TGTGCCAGCAGTGAACCGGGACAGGGGGGAGGCTACACCTTC. This gives the protein CASSEPGQGGGYTF.